This TCR beta chain was documented in a study of blood T cells in healthy people across ages. Together with a sample-barcoded 5' primer, a J-beta primer mix was included in a second PCR lasting about 7 to 12 cycles. One entry per CDR3 protein, called by TCRdb with MiXCR from the 5' RACE reads. This table has about 840,000 distinct CDR3 sequences, almost 30% appearing once. This clonotype was counted only a few times. The CDR3 has 15 amino acids. Germline V CDR1 and CDR2: KGHSH, LQKENI. The V gene lost 0 bases and the J gene lost 3 bases, with 11 bases spanning the gap. These data also featured in a second study, about T cells of mothers and their children. From that study: Sequencing returned over 10 million TCR beta CDR3 reads per mother and about 3 million per child.

The receptor comes from a woman between 40 and 55 years old in good health. The chain has TRBV18 and TRBJ1-1, with D possibly matching TRBD1 (6 bases). The sequenced material came from blood. CDR3 sequence reads: CASSPPAGADTEAFF. CDR3 in DNA: TGTGCCAGCTCACCACCGGCGGGGGCGGACACTGAAGCTTTCTTT.